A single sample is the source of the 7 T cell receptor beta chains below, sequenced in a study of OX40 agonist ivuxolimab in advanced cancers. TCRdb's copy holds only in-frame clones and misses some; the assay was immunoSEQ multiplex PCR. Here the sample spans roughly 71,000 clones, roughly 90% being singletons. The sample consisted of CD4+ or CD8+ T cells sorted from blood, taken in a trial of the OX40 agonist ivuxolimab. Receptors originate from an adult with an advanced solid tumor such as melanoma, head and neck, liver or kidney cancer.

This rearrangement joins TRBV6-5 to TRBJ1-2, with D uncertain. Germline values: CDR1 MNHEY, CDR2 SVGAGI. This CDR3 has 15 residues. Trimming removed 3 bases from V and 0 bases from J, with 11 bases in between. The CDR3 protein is CASSYRVIANYGYTF. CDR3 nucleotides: TGTGCCAGCAGTTATAGGGTCATAGCTAACTATGGCTACACCTTC.

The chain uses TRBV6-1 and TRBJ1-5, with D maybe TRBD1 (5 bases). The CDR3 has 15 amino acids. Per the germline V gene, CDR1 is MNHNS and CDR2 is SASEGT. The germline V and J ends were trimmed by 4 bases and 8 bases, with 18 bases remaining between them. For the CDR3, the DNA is TGTGCCAGCAGTGCCCAAAGGGGAGGGATTGAGCCCCAGCATTTT. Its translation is CASSAQRGGIEPQHF.

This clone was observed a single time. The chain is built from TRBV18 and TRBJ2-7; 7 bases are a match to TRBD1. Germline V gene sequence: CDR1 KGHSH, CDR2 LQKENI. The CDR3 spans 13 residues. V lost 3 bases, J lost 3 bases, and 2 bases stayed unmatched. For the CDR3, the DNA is TGTGCCAGCTCACCGGGACAGCTCTACGAGCAGTACTTC. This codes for CASSPGQLYEQYF. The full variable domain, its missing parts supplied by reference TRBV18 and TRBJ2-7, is NAGVMQNPRHLVRRRGQEARLRCSPMKGHSHVYWYRQLPEEGLKFMVYLQKENIIDESGMPKERFSAEFPKEGPSILRIQQVVRGDSAAYFCASSPGQLYEQYFGPGTRLTVT.

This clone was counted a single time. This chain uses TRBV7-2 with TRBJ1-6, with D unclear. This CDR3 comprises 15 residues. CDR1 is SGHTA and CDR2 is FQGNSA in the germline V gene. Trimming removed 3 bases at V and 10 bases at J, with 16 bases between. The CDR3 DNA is TGTGCCAGCAGCTTGTGGGGAGGGAAAGGGTCACCCCTCCACTTT. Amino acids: CASSLWGGKGSPLHF. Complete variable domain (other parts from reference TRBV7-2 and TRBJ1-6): GAGVSQSPSNKVTEKGKDVELRCDPISGHTALYWYRQSLGQGLEFLIYFQGNSAPDKSGLPSDRFSAERTGGSVSTLTIQRTQQEDSAVYLCASSLWGGKGSPLHFGNGTRLTVT.

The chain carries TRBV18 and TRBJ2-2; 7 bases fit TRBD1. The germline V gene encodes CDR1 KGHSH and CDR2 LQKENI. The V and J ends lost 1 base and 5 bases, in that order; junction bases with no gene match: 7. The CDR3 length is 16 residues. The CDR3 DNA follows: TGTGCCAGCTCACCACGCGAGGGGGCTGGGACCGGGGAGCTGTTTTTT. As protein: CASSPREGAGTGELFF.

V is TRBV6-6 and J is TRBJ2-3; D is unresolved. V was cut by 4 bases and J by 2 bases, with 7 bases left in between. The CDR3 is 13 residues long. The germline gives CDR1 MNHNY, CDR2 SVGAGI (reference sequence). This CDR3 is CASSFLDTDTQYF. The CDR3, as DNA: TGTGCCAGCAGTTTTCTCGACACAGATACGCAGTATTTT.

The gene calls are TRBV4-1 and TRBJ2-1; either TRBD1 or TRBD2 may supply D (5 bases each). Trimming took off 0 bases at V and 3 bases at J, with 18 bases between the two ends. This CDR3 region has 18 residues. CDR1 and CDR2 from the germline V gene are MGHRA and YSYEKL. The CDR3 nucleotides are TGCGCCAGCAGCCAAGATAGTGCTGGGACGGGATTCTACAATGAGCAGTTCTTC. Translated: CASSQDSAGTGFYNEQFF.